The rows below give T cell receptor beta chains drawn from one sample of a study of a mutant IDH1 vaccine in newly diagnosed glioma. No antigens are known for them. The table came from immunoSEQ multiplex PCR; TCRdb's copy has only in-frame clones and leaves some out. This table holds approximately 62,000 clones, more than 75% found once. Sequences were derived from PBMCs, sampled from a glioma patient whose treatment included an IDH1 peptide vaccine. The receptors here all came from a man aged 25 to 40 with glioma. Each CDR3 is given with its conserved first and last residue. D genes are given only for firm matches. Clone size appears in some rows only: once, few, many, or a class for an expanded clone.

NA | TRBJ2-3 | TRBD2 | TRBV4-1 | CASSQNTGTSGGTDTQYF | TGCGCCAGCAGCCAGAATACCGGGACTAGCGGAGGCACAGATACGCAGTATTTT
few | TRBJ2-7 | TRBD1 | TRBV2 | CASSEIPYRRDRDYEQYF | TGTGCCAGCAGTGAAATACCTTACCGCCGGGACAGAGACTACGAGCAGTACTTC
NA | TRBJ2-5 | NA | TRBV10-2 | CASSNPQETQYF | TGCGCCAGCAGTAACCCGCAAGAGACCCAGTACTTC
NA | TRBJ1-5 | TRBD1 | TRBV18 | CASSPTGVINQPQHF | TGTGCCAGCTCACCGACAGGGGTAATTAATCAGCCCCAGCATTTT
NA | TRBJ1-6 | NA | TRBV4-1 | CASSQVQGVNSPLHF | TGCGCCAGCAGCCAAGTACAGGGAGTTAATTCACCCCTCCACTTT
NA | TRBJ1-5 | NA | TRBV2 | CASSEHFSNQPQHF | TGTGCCAGCAGTGAACATTTTAGCAATCAGCCCCAGCATTTT
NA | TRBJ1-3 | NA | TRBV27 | CASSLRGPRAGNTIYF | TGTGCCAGCAGTCTTAGAGGCCCCAGGGCTGGAAACACCATATATTTT
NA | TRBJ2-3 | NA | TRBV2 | CASSGLDTQYF | TGTGCCAGCAGTGGATTAGATACGCAGTATTTT
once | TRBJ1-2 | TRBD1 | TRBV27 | CASSFTGGANYGYTF | TGTGCCAGCAGTTTCACAGGGGGAGCTAACTATGGCTACACCTTC
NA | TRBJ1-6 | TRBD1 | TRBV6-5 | CATHGIRGALHF | TGTGCCACCCACGGTATCAGGGGGGCCCTCCACTTT
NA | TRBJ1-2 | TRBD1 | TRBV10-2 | CASSLGTGGLYGYTF | TGCGCCAGCAGCTTGGGAACAGGGGGCCTCTATGGCTACACCTTC
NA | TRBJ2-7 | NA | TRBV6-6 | CASSYSGVGGYEQYF | TGTGCCAGCAGTTACTCAGGGGTAGGAGGCTACGAGCAGTACTTC
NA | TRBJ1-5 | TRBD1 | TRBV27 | CASSVTGGGNQPQHF | TGTGCCAGCAGTGTGACAGGGGGGGGCAATCAGCCCCAGCATTTT
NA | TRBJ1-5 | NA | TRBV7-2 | CASSPPGQPQHF | TGTGCCAGCAGCCCACCGGGACAGCCCCAGCATTTT
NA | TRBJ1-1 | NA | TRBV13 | CASEFGGGGTEAFF | TGTGCCAGCGAATTCGGCGGTGGGGGCACTGAAGCTTTCTTT
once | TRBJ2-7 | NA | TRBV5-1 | CASSTGTPREQYF | TGCGCCAGCAGTACCGGAACCCCGAGGGAGCAGTACTTC
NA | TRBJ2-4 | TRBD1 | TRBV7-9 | CASSNRGRDKNIQYF | TGTGCCAGCAGTAACAGGGGTAGGGACAAAAACATTCAGTACTTC
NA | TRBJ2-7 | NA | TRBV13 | CASSLMAVVGEQYF | TGTGCCAGCAGCCTGATGGCGGTTGTTGGCGAGCAGTACTTC
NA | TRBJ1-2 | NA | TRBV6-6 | CASTQIGRYGYTF | TGTGCCAGCACTCAAATTGGGCGATACGGCTACACCTTC
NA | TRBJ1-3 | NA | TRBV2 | CASRTPRSGNTIYF | TGTGCCAGCAGGACACCTCGCTCTGGAAACACCATATATTTT
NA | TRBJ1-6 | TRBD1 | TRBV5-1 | CASSMGQGDSPLHF | TGCGCCAGCAGCATGGGACAGGGGGATTCACCCCTCCACTTT
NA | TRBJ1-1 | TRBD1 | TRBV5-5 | CASSHWTGGILNTEAFF | TGTGCCAGCAGCCATTGGACAGGGGGGATCTTGAACACTGAAGCTTTCTTT
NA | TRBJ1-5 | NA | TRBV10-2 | CASSESTLSNQPQHF | TGCGCCAGCAGTGAGTCGACCCTCAGCAATCAGCCCCAGCATTTT
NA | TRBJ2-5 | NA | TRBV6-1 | CASSELVAEAETQYF | TGTGCCAGCAGTGAATTAGTCGCGGAGGCGGAGACCCAGTACTTC
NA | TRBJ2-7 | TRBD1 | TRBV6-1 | CASRGDRAPYEQYF | TGTGCCAGCAGGGGAGACAGGGCTCCCTACGAGCAGTACTTC
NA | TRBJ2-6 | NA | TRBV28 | CASSLAQASGANVLTF | TGTGCCAGCAGTTTGGCACAGGCTTCTGGGGCCAACGTCCTGACTTTC
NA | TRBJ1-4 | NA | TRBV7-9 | CASSLDGYEKLFF | TGTGCCAGCAGCTTAGATGGGTACGAAAAACTGTTTTTT
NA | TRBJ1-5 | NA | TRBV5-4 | CASSLGGSNQPQHF | TGTGCCAGCAGCTTGGGTGGTAGCAATCAGCCCCAGCATTTT
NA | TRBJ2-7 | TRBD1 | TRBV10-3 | CAIRDRGYEQYF | TGTGCCATCCGGGACAGGGGCTACGAGCAGTACTTC
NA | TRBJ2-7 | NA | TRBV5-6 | CASSSTRSSYEQYF | TGTGCCAGCAGCTCGACCCGTTCCTCCTACGAGCAGTACTTC
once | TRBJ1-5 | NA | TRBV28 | CASRRLQGQPQHF | TGTGCCAGCAGACGACTACAGGGTCAGCCCCAGCATTTT
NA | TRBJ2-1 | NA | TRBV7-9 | CASSFGPGNEQFF | TGTGCCAGCAGCTTCGGACCGGGGAATGAGCAGTTCTTC
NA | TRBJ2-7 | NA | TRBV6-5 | CASTRRGGTYEQYF | TGTGCCAGCACTAGGCGGGGCGGGACCTACGAGCAGTACTTC
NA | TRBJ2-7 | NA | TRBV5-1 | CASSLRVSGSIYEQYF | TGCGCCAGCAGCTTGAGGGTCTCGGGGAGTATCTACGAGCAGTACTTC
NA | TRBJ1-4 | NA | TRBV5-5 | CASRWGEKLFF | TGTGCCAGCAGGTGGGGGGAAAAACTGTTTTTT
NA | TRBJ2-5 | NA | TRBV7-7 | CASSLARARNQETQYF | TGTGCCAGCAGCTTGGCTCGGGCTCGGAATCAAGAGACCCAGTACTTC
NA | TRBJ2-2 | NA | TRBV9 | CASSVKADSNTGELFF | TGTGCCAGCAGCGTAAAGGCGGATTCAAACACCGGGGAGCTGTTTTTT
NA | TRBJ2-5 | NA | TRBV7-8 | CASSLARESPQRETQYF | TGTGCCAGCAGCTTAGCCCGGGAGTCACCCCAACGAGAGACCCAGTACTTC
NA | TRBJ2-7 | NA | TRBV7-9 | CASSEVILGGGYEQYF | TGTGCCAGCAGCGAGGTAATTCTTGGAGGGGGCTACGAGCAGTACTTC
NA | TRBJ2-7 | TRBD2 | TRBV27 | CASSPLGVTTGTSGPYEQYF | TGTGCCAGCAGTCCCCTAGGGGTGACAACCGGGACTAGCGGACCCTACGAGCAGTACTTC
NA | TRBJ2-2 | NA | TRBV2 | CASSVPRDRQRRVVTGELFF | TGTGCCAGCAGTGTTCCCCGGGACCGGCAGAGGCGTGTGGTCACCGGGGAGCTGTTTTTT
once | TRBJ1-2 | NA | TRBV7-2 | CASSLNLDGEGYTF | TGTGCCAGCAGCTTGAACCTGGACGGGGAAGGCTACACCTTC
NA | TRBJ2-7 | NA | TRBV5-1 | CASSLGLAEIYEQYF | TGCGCCAGCAGCTTGGGCCTTGCGGAGATTTACGAGCAGTACTTC
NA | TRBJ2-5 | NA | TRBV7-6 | CASSFSQETQYF | TGTGCCAGCAGCTTTTCCCAAGAGACCCAGTACTTC
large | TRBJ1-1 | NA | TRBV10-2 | CASSSGALEAFF | TGCGCCAGCAGTTCAGGGGCCCTTGAAGCTTTCTTT
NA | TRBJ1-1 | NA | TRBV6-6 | CASSYRDTEAFF | TGTGCCAGCAGTTACAGGGACACTGAAGCTTTCTTT
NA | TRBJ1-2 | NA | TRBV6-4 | CASRETGRGGYTF | TGTGCCAGCAGGGAGACAGGCCGGGGCGGCTACACCTTC
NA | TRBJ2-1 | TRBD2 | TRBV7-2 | CASSLGWRGSNEQFF | TGTGCCAGCAGCTTAGGTTGGCGGGGGAGCAATGAGCAGTTCTTC
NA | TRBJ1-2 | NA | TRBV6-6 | CASSYAGEGGYTF | TGTGCCAGCAGTTACGCGGGGGAGGGTGGCTACACCTTC
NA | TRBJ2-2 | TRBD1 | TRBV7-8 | CASSLDRGLGTGELFF | TGTGCCAGCAGCTTGGACAGGGGGCTTGGCACCGGGGAGCTGTTTTTT
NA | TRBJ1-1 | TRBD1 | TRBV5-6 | CASSPGQGYGGTEAFF | TGTGCCAGCAGCCCCGGACAGGGGTACGGCGGCACTGAAGCTTTCTTT
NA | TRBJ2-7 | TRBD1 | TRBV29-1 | CSVITGDHEQYF | TGCAGCGTAATAACAGGGGACCACGAGCAGTACTTC
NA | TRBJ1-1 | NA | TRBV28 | CASSGRRLAFF | TGTGCCAGCAGTGGGCGAAGGCTGGCTTTCTTT
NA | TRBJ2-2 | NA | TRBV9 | CASSVGGAGELFF | TGTGCCAGCAGCGTAGGAGGGGCCGGGGAGCTGTTTTTT
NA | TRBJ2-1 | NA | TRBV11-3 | CASSLGGYNEQFF | TGTGCCAGCAGCTTAGGAGGGTACAATGAGCAGTTCTTC
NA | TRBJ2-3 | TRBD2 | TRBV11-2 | CASRVLAESTDTQYF | TGTGCCAGCAGGGTACTAGCGGAAAGCACAGATACGCAGTATTTT
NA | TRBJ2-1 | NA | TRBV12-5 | CASGLVYELGAGAYNEQFF | TGTGCTAGTGGTTTAGTCTACGAATTGGGGGCAGGGGCATACAATGAGCAGTTCTTC
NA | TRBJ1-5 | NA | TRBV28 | CASRYYKGQPQHF | TGTGCCAGCAGGTACTACAAGGGTCAGCCCCAGCATTTT
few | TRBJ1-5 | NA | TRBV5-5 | CASSLDSFSNQPQHF | TGTGCCAGCAGCTTGGACAGCTTCAGCAATCAGCCCCAGCATTTT